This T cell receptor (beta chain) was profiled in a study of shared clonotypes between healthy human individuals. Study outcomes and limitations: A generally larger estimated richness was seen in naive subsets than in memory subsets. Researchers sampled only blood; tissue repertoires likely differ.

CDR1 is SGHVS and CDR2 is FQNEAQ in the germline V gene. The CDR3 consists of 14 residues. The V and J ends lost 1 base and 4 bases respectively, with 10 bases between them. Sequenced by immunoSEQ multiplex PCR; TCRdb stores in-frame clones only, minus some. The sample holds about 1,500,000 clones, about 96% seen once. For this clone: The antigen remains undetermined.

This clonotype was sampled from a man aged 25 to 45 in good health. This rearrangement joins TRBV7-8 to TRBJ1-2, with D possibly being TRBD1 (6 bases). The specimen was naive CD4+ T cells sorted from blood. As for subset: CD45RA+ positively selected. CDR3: CASSLGGAVYGYTF. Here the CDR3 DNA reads TGTGCCAGCAGCTTAGGGGGGGCGGTCTATGGCTACACCTTC.